This T cell receptor beta chain was sequenced for a study of blood T cell repertoires in COVID-19. Study summary: Acute and convalescent COVID-19 specimens originated in the United States, Italy and Spain. T cells, B-cell-depleted T cells, or PBMCs provided the cDNA or gDNA that served as material.

From germline, CDR1 is MDHEN and CDR2 SYDVKM. The V and J ends lost 2 bases and 4 bases, in that order; junction bases with no gene match: 11. This CDR3 has 17 residues. In the study's own analysis: Estimates of nucleated cell counts were drawn from the amplification of reference gene primers. TCRdb's table, derived via immunoSEQ multiplex PCR, lists solely in-frame clones and lacks some. The D gene and trimming were derived from the DNA, and the V and J assignments and clone size from that table. This sample has about 280,000 clones; around 86% occur once, and the top ten carry about 3%. This sequence joins TRBV28 and TRBJ1-2, with 9 nucleotides matching TRBD1. The sequence derives from a woman between 25 and 40 years old with active or convalescent COVID-19. The sample was peripheral blood. The CDR3, as DNA: TGTGCCAGCAGTTTACTTACAGGGGGCGGAATTGTCTATGGCTACACCTTC. This sequence encodes CASSLLTGGGIVYGYTF.